This section outlines one T cell receptor beta chain sequence together with its context. Its target is unknown. This sample is drawn from a study of cytomegalovirus exposure and HLA in healthy donors. Study background: Previous work identified roughly 120 million unique TCR beta sequences from 150 million to 200 million T cells. Findings and caveats of the study: Links to common viral pathogens appeared, in a later analysis, for several of the most significant clusters.

Primers included in the PCR were 60 Vbeta and 13 Jbeta primers. Libraries were prepared by immunoSEQ multiplex PCR; TCRdb keeps only in-frame clonotypes and omits some of them. The table lists 150,000 to 200,000 clones, roughly 80% of them singletons, with around 3.1% in the top ten. The germline V gene has CDR1 SGHRS and CDR2 YFSETQ. Trimming stripped 0 bases from V and 4 bases from J, with 11 bases between. The CDR3 is 14 amino acids. Source material: PBMCs. This TCR was recovered from a female donor in good health and CMV-seronegative. This chain uses TRBV5-1 with TRBJ2-7; maybe TRBD2 (6 bases). CDR3 in amino acids: CASSLVTSIYEQYF. The DNA for the CDR3 is TGCGCCAGCAGCTTGGTAACTAGCATATACGAGCAGTACTTC.